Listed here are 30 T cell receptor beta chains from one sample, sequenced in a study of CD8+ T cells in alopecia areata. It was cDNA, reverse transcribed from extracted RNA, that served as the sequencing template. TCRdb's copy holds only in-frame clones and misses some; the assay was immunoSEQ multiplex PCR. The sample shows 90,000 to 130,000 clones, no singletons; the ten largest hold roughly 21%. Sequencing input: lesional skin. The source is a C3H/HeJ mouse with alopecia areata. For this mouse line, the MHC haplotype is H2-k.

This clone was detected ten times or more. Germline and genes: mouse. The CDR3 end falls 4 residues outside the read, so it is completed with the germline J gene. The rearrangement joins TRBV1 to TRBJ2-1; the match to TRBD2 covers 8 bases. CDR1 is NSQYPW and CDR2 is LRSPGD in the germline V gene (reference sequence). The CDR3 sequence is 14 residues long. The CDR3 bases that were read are TGCACCTGCAGTGCAAGGGGGGGGCGAGCT. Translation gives CTCSARGGRA. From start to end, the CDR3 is CTCSARGGRAEQFF.

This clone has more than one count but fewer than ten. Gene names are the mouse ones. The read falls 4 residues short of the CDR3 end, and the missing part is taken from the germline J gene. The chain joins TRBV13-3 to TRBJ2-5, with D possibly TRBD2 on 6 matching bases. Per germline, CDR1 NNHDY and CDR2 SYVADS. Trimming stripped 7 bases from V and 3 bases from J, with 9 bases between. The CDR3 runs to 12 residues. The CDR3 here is CASGTFQDTQYF. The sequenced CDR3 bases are TGTGCCAGCGGGACTTTTCAAGAC.

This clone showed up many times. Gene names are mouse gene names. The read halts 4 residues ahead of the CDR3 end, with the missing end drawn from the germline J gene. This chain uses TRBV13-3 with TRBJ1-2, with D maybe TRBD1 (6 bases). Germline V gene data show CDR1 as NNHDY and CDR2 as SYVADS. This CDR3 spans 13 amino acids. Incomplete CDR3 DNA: TGTGCCAGCAGTGATGCCGGACAGCCC. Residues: CASSDAGQP. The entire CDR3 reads CASSDAGQPDYTF.

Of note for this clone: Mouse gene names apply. CDR3 sequence reads: CASSFGGARQNTLYF. CDR3 bases read: TGTGCTAGCAGTTTTGGGGGGGCGCGGCAAAAC. The chain combines TRBV17 with TRBJ2-4; TRBD2 agrees at 9 bases. The CDR3 end lies 4 residues beyond the end of the read and is filled in from the germline J gene. The trim removed 5 bases at V and 3 bases at J, leaving 6 bases unmatched. The CDR3 contains 15 residues. Per germline, CDR1 MNHDT and CDR2 YYDKIL.

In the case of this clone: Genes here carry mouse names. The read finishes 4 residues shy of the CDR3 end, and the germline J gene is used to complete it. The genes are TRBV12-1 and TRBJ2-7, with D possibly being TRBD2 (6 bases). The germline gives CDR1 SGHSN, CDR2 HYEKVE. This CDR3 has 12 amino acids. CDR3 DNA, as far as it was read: TGTGCCAGCTCCCCCGACTGGTAT. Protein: CASSPDWY. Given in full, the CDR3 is CASSPDWYEQYF.

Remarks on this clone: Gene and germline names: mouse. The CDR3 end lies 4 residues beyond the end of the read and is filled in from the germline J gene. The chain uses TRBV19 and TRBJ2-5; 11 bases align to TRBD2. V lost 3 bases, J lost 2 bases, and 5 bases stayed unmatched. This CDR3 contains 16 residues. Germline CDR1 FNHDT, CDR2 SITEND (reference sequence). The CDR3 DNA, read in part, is TGTGCCAGCAGTACCGCGACTGGGGGGGGCCAAGAC. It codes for CASSTATGGGQD. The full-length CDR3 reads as CASSTATGGGQDTQYF.

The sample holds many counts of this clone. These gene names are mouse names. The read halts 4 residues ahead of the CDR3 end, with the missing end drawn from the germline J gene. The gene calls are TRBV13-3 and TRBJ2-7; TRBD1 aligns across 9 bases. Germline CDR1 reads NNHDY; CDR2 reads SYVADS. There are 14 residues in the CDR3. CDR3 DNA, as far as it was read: TGTGCCAGCAGTGATGCGGGGACAGGGAAT. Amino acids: CASSDAGTGN. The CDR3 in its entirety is CASSDAGTGNEQYF.

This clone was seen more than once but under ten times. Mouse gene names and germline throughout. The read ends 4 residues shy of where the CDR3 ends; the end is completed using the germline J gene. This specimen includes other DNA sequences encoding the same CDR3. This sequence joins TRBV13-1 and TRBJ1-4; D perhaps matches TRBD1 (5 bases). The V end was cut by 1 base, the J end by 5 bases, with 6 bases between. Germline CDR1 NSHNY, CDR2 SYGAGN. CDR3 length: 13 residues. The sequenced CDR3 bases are TGTGCCAGCAGTGATCGACAGAACGAA. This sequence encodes CASSDRQNE. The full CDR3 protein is CASSDRQNERLFF.

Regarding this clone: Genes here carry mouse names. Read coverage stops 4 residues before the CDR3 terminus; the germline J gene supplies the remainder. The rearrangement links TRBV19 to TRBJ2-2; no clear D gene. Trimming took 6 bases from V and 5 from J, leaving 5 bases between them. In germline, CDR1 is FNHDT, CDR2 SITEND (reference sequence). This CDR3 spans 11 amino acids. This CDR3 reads CASKGTGQLYF. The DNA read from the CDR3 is TGTGCCAGCAAAGGGACCGGG.

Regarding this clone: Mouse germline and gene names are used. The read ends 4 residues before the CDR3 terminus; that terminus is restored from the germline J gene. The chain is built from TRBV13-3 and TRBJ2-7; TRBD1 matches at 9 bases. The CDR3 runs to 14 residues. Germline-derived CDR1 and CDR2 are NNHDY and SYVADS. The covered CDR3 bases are TGTGCCAGCACTACCGGGACAGGGAGGGAT. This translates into CASTTGTGRD. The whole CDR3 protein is CASTTGTGRDEQYF.

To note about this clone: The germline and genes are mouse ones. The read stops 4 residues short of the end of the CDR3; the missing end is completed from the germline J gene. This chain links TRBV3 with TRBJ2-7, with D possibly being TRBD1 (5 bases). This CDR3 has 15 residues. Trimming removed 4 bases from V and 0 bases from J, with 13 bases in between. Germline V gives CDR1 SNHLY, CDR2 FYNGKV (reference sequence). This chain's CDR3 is CASSYNRPSSYEQYF. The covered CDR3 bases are TGTGCCAGCAGCTACAACAGGCCAAGCTCCTAT.

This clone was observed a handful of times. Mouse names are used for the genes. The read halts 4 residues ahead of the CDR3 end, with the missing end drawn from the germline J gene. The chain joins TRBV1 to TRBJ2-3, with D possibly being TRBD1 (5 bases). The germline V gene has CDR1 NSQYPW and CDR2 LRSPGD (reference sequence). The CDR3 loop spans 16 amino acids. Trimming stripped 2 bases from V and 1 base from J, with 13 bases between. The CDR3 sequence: CTCSASSGRGAETLYF. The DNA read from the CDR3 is TGCACCTGCAGTGCATCTTCAGGGAGGGGTGCAGAA.

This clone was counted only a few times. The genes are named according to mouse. CDR3 in amino acids: CASSIHRVDGQLYF. The CDR3 bases that were read are TGTGCCAGCAGTATCCACAGGGTGGACGGG. The chain combines TRBV19 with TRBJ2-2, with D possibly matching TRBD1 (6 bases). The read ends 4 residues shy of where the CDR3 ends; the end is completed using the germline J gene. The CDR3 is 14 amino acids. The germline CDR1 and CDR2 sequences are FNHDT and SITEND (reference sequence).

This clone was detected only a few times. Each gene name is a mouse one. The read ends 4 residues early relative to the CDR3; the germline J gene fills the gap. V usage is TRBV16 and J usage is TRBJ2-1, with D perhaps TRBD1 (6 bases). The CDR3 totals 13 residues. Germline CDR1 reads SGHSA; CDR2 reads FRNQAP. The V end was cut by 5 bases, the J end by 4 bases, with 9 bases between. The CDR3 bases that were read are TGTGCAAGCAGCCAAGGGACATATGCT. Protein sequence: CASSQGTYA. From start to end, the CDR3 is CASSQGTYAEQFF.

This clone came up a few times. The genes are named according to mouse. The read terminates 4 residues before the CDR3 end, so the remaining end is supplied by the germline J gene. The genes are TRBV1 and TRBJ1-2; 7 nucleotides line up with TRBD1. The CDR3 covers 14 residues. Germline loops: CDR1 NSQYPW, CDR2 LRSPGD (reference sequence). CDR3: CTCSAEGSGGDYTF. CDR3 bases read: TGCACCTGCAGTGCAGAAGGGTCAGGGGGC.

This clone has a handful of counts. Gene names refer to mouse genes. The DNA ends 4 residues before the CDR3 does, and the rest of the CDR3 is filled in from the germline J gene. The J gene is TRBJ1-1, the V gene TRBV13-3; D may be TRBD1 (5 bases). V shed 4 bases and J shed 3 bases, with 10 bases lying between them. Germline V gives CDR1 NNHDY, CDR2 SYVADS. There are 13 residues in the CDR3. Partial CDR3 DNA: TGTGCCAGCAGTTCTCAGGGCTACACA. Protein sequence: CASSSQGYT. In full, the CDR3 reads CASSSQGYTEVFF.

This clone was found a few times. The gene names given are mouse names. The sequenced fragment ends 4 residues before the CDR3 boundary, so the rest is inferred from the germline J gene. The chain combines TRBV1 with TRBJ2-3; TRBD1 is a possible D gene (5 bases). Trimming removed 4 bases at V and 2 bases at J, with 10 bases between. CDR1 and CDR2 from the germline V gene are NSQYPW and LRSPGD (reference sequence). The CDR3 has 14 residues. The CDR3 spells CTCSGTSSAETLYF. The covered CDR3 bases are TGCACCTGCAGTGGGACAAGTTCTGCAGAA.

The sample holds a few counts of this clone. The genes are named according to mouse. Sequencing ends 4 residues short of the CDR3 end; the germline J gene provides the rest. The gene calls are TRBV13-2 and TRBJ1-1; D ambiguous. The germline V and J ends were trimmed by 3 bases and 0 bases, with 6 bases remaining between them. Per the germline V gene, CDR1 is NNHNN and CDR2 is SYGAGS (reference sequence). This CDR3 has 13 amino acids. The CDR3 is CASGVQTNTEVFF. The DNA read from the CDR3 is TGTGCCAGCGGTGTGCAGACAAACACA.

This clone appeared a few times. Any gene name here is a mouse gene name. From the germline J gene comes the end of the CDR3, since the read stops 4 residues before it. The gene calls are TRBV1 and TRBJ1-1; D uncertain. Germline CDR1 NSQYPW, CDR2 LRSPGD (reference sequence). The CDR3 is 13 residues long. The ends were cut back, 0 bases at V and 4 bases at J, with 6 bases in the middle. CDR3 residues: CTCSAEEVTEVFF. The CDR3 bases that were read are TGCACCTGCAGTGCAGAAGAGGTCACA.

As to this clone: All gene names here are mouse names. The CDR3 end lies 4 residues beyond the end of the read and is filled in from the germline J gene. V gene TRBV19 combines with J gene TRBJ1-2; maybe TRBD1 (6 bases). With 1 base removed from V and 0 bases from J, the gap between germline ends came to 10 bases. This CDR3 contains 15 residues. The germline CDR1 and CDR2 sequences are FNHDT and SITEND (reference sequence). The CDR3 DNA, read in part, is TGTGCCAGCAGTATACTAGGACAGACAAACTCC. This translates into CASSILGQTNS. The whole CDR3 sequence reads CASSILGQTNSDYTF.

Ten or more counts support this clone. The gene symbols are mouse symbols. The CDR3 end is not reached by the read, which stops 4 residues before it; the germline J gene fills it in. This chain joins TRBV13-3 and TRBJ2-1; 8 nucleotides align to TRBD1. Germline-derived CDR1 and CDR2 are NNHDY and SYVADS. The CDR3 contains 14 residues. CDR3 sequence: CASSETGVGAEQFF. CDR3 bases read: TGTGCCAGCAGTGAGACAGGGGTGGGGGCT.

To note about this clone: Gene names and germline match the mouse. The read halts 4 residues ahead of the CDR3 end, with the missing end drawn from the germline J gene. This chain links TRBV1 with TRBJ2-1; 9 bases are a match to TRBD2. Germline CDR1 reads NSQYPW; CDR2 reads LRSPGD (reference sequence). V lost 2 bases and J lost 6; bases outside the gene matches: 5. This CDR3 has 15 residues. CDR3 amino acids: CTCSANWGEGAEQFF. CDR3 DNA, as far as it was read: TGCACCTGCAGTGCAAACTGGGGGGAGGGTGCT. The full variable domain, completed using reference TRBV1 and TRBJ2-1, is VTLLEQNPRWRLVPRGQAVNLRCILKNSQYPWMSWYQQDLQKQLQWLFTLRSPGDKEVKSLPGADYLATRVTDTELRLQVANMSQGRTLYCTCSANWGEGAEQFFGPGTRLTVL.

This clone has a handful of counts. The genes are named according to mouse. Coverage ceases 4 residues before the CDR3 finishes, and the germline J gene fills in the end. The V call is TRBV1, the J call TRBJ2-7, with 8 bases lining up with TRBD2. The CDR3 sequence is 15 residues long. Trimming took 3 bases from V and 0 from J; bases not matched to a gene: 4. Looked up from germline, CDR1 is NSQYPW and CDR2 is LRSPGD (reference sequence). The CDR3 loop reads CTCSALLGDSYEQYF. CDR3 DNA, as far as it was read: TGCACCTGCAGTGCTCTACTGGGGGACTCCTAT.

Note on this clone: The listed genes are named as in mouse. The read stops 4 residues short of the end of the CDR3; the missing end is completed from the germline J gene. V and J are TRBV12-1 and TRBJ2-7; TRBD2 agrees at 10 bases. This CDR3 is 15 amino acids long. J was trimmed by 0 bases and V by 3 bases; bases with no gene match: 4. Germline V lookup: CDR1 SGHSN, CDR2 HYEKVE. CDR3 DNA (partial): TGTGCCAGCTCTGGAGGACTGGGGGTCTCCTAT. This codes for CASSGGLGVSY. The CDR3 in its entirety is CASSGGLGVSYEQYF.

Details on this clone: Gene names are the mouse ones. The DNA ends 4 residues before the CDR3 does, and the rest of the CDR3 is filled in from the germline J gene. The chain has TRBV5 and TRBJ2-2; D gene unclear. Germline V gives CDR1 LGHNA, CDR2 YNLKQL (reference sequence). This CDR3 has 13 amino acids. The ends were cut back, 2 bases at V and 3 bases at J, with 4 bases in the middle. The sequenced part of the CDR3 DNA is TGTGCCAGCAGCCAACCAGACACCGGG. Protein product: CASSQPDTG. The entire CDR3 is CASSQPDTGQLYF.

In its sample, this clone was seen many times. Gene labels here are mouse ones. CDR3 residues: CASSDDAGSSETLYF. The DNA read from the CDR3 is TGTGCCAGCAGTGATGACGCAGGCTCGTCAGAA. V and J are TRBV13-3 and TRBJ2-3; D gene unclear. The read falls 4 residues short of the CDR3 end, and the missing part is taken from the germline J gene. The germline V gene has CDR1 NNHDY and CDR2 SYVADS. V dropped 0 bases and J dropped 4 bases, with 12 bases sitting between them. This CDR3 comprises 15 residues.

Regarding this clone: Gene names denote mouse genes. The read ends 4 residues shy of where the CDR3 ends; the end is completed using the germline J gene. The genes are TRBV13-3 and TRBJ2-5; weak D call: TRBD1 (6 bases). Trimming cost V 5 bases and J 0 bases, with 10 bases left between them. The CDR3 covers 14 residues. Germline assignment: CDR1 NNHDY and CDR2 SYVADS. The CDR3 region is CASRHRVNQDTQYF. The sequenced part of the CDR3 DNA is TGTGCCAGCAGACACAGGGTTAACCAAGAC.

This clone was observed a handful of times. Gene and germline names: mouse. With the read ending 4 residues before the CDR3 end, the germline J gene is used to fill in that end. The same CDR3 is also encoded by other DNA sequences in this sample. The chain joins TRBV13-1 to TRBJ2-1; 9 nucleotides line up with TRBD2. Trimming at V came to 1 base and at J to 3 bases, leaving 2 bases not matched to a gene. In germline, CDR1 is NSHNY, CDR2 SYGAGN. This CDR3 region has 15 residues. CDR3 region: CASSDWGGAYAEQFF. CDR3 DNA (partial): TGTGCCAGCAGTGATTGGGGGGGCGCCTATGCT.

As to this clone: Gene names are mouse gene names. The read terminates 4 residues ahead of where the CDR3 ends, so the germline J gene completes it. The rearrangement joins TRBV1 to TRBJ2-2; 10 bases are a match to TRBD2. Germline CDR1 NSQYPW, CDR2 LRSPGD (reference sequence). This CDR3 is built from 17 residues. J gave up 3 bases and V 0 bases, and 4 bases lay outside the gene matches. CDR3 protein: CTCSAESGGAHTGQLYF. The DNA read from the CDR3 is TGCACCTGCAGTGCAGAATCTGGGGGGGCGCACACCGGG.

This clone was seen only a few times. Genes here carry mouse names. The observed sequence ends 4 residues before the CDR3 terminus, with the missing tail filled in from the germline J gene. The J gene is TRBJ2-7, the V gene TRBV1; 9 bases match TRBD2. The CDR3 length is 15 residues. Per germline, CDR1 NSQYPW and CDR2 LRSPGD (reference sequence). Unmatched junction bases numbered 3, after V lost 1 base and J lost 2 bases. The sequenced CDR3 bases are TGCACCTGCAGTGCAGGCCGGACTGGGGCCTAT. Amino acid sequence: CTCSAGRTGAY. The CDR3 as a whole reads CTCSAGRTGAYEQYF.